Below are 26 T cell receptor beta chains sequenced from a single sample in a study of blood T cell repertoires in COVID-19. TCRdb's copy holds only in-frame clones and misses some; the assay was immunoSEQ multiplex PCR. Of over 200,000 clones listed, approximately 83% were seen once; the top ten hold less than 2.5%. The sample was PBMCs or T cells enriched from blood (not recorded which). These receptors originate from a woman between 50 and 59 years old who had recovered from COVID-19.

This chain connects TRBV28 to TRBJ1-2; a weak D match, TRBD1 (6 bases). Germline assignment: CDR1 MDHEN and CDR2 SYDVKM. Between the trimmed V and J ends, which lost 4 bases and 4 bases, there was a span of 10 bases. This CDR3 contains 13 residues. The CDR3, as DNA: TGTGCCAGCAGTTCGACAGGTTTCTATGGCTACACCTTC. Protein: CASSSTGFYGYTF.

The chain recombines TRBV7-2 with TRBJ2-4, with 12 bases matching TRBD1. CDR1 and CDR2 (germline): SGHTA, FQGNSA. This CDR3 has 17 residues. V shed 5 bases and J 6 bases; nucleotides not matched to a gene: 11. The CDR3 region has the DNA TGTGCCAGCAGCACGTCCGGGACAGGGGGCTCGAGAAACATTCAGTACTTC. Its translation: CASSTSGTGGSRNIQYF. Filled out from reference TRBV7-2 and TRBJ2-4, the complete variable domain reads GAGVSQSPSNKVTEKGKDVELRCDPISGHTALYWYRQSLGQGLEFLIYFQGNSAPDKSGLPSDRFSAERTGGSVSTLTIQRTQQEDSAVYLCASSTSGTGGSRNIQYFGAGTRLSVL.

The chain is built from TRBV3-1 (or the pseudogene TRBV3-2) and TRBJ1-1; maybe TRBD1 (5 bases). The germline V and J ends were trimmed by 1 base and 10 bases, with 10 bases remaining between them. The CDR3 runs to 12 residues. In germline, CDR1 is LGHDT, CDR2 YNNKEL (reference sequence). The CDR3 DNA follows: TGTGCCAGCAGCCAAGTCAATACAGGAGCTTTCTTT. Its translation is CASSQVNTGAFF.

The chain recombines TRBV28 with TRBJ2-7; D gene unclear. The CDR3 is 12 amino acids. The V gene lost 7 bases and the J gene lost 7 bases, with 14 bases spanning the gap. Germline values: CDR1 MDHEN, CDR2 SYDVKM. For the CDR3, the DNA is TGTGCCAGCAACATATTAGCTAGGGAGCAGTACTTC. It yields the protein CASNILAREQYF.

This clone appeared a few times. This chain connects TRBV7-8 to TRBJ2-1; TRBD2 agrees at 13 bases. CDR1 SGHVS and CDR2 FQNEAQ come from the germline V gene. V trimming: 7 bases; J trimming: 8 bases; junction bases outside the gene matches: 11. CDR3 length: 16 residues. The CDR3 nucleotides read TGTGCCAGCATCAACTTACTAGCGGGAGGGCCGGATGAGCAGTTCTTC. Translated: CASINLLAGGPDEQFF.

The CDR3: CASCRGMKSQKLFF. In DNA, the CDR3 is TGTGCCAGCTGCAGGGGTATGAAGTCACAAAAACTGTTTTTT. The chain links TRBV28 to TRBJ1-4, with D possibly being TRBD1 (6 bases). CDR1 and CDR2 (germline): MDHEN, SYDVKM. Trimming took 8 bases from V and 9 from J, leaving 19 bases between them. CDR3 length equals 14 residues.

A single count supports this clone. V gene TRBV6-5 combines with J gene TRBJ1-2; D is uncertain. V lost 10 bases to trimming and J lost 9 bases, with 15 bases between them. CDR1 MNHEY and CDR2 SVGAGI come from the germline V gene. The CDR3 runs to 11 residues. Written as DNA, the CDR3 is TGTGCCACCGGACGGGGATTGAGCTACACCTTC. Translating it yields CATGRGLSYTF.

The chain couples TRBV7-9 to TRBJ2-7; weak D call: TRBD2 (5 bases). The CDR3 length is 16 residues. CDR1 is SEHNR, CDR2 FQNEAQ, per germline (reference sequence). The V and J ends lost 2 bases and 6 bases respectively, with 20 bases between them. The CDR3 DNA reads TGTGCCAGCAGCTTAAATCCTACGGGGTTCCGCGGCGAGCAGTACTTC. It codes for CASSLNPTGFRGEQYF.

The chain recombines TRBV7-6 with TRBJ1-4; D ambiguous. Trimming pared 0 bases from V and 2 bases from J, leaving 16 bases between. Germline assignment: CDR1 SGHVS and CDR2 FNYEAQ. This CDR3 is built from 18 residues. CDR3 sequence reads: CASSLAGWEGPTNEKLFF. The CDR3 coding sequence is TGTGCCAGCAGCTTAGCCGGCTGGGAGGGCCCGACTAATGAAAAACTGTTTTTT.

The chain combines TRBV5-1 with TRBJ2-1, with 7 bases aligning to TRBD2. Germline values: CDR1 SGHRS, CDR2 YFSETQ. The CDR3 contains 18 residues. The trim removed 0 bases at V and 3 bases at J, leaving 12 bases unmatched. CDR3 in DNA: TGCGCCAGCAGCTTGGGCGCTCTTGGGGGAGGGTTCTACAATGAGCAGTTCTTC. Translating gives CASSLGALGGGFYNEQFF.

V gene TRBV2 combines with J gene TRBJ1-5, with 7 nucleotides matching TRBD1. Germline V gives CDR1 SNHLY, CDR2 FYNNEI. Unmatched junction bases numbered 4, after V lost 8 bases and J lost 0 bases. CDR3 length: 14 amino acids. CDR3 coding DNA: TGTGCCAGCGGGGGGACAGATAGCAATCAGCCCCAGCATTTT. Translated, it gives CASGGTDSNQPQHF.

V usage is TRBV7-9 and J usage is TRBJ2-2, with a possible D match to TRBD2 (5 bases). Germline V gene data show CDR1 as SEHNR and CDR2 as FQNEAQ (reference sequence). Trimming shortened V by 7 bases and J by 0 bases, and 15 bases separated the two germline ends. The CDR3 totals 16 residues. In DNA, the CDR3 is TGTGCCAGCATCCTAGGGCCGGGAACGAACACCGGGGAGCTGTTTTTT. Amino acids: CASILGPGTNTGELFF. The full variable domain, in which reference TRBV7-9 and TRBJ2-2 provide the parts outside the CDR3, is DTGVSQNPRHKITKRGQNVTFRCDPISEHNRLYWYRQTLGQGPEFLTYFQNEAQLEKSRLLSDRFSAERPKGSFSTLEIQRTEQGDSAMYLCASILGPGTNTGELFFGEGSRLTVL.

The chain couples TRBV10-3 to TRBJ1-2, with 8 bases identical to TRBD1. This CDR3 comprises 14 residues. V dropped 7 bases and J dropped 3; count of bases not matched to a gene: 7. Germline V gives CDR1 ENHRY, CDR2 SYGVKD. In DNA form, the CDR3 reads TGTGCCATCAATCCGGCAGGGGGCGACTATGGCTACACCTTC. It is translated as CAINPAGGDYGYTF.

This clone was seen a few times. The rearrangement uses TRBV4-1 and TRBJ2-5, with 10 bases aligning to TRBD2. The CDR3 loop spans 14 amino acids. Trimming cost V 4 bases and J 4 bases; bases outside gene matches: 3. Looked up from germline, CDR1 is MGHRA and CDR2 is YSYEKL. DNA for the CDR3: TGCGCCAGCAGCCTTAGGACTAGCGGAGAGACCCAGTACTTC. Translating it yields CASSLRTSGETQYF.

CDR3 amino acids: CASSFTSGSYLTPSYNEQFF. Here the CDR3 DNA reads TGTGCCAGCAGCTTCACTAGCGGGAGCTACTTAACCCCCTCCTACAATGAGCAGTTCTTC. The rearrangement links TRBV13 to TRBJ2-1, with 11 bases identical to TRBD2. V shed 3 bases and J 0 bases; nucleotides not matched to a gene: 13. Germline values: CDR1 PRHDT, CDR2 FYEKMQ (reference sequence). This CDR3 comprises 20 residues.

The CDR3 protein is CASSFRTGQPQHF. The CDR3 DNA sequence: TGTGCCAGCAGTTTCAGGACAGGGCAGCCCCAGCATTTT. This chain connects TRBV27 to TRBJ1-5, with 8 bases matching TRBD1. The CDR3 runs 13 residues. V shed 3 bases and J 7 bases; nucleotides not matched to a gene: 2. Per germline, CDR1 MNHEY and CDR2 SMNVEV (reference sequence).

The count of this clone is one. In DNA, the CDR3 is TGTGCCTGGAGCTTCATGGACACCAATAATTCACCCCTCCACTTT. Protein product: CAWSFMDTNNSPLHF. The chain employs TRBV30 and TRBJ1-6; tentative D call: TRBD1 (5 bases). Germline V gene data show CDR1 as GTSNPN and CDR2 as SVGIG (reference sequence). The CDR3 is 15 amino acids. V lost 3 bases, J lost 5 bases, and 14 bases lay in between.

J is TRBJ2-6 and V is TRBV5-1; 7 bases are shared with TRBD2. Germline assignment: CDR1 SGHRS and CDR2 YFSETQ. The CDR3 contains 19 residues. V dropped 0 bases and J dropped 0; count of bases not matched to a gene: 9. The CDR3 bases are TGCGCCAGCAGCTTGGTCGGGGGGACGGATTACTCTGGGGCCAACGTCCTGACTTTC. This translates into CASSLVGGTDYSGANVLTF.

The CDR3 protein is CASSGQQIFTEAFF. As DNA, the CDR3 is TGTGCCAGCTCTGGGCAGCAAATTTTCACTGAAGCTTTCTTT. The rearrangement joins TRBV6-6 to TRBJ1-1, with D unresolved. This CDR3 region has 14 residues. CDR1 and CDR2 from the germline V gene are MNHNY and SVGAGI (reference sequence). The ends were cut back, 8 bases at V and 4 bases at J, with 17 bases in the middle.

This clone has only a few counts. The chain has TRBV12-5 and TRBJ1-2; D gene uncertain. The CDR3 contains 12 residues. Germline loops: CDR1 LGHNT, CDR2 FRNRAP. V was pared by 4 bases and J by 13 bases, with 16 bases between. Here the CDR3 DNA reads TGTGCTAGTGGTTCCGACGGACTCACAAGCACCTTC. Translating gives CASGSDGLTSTF.

This chain joins TRBV27 and TRBJ1-4, with 9 bases fitting TRBD1. Trimming removed 0 bases from V and 8 bases from J; junction bases left unmatched: 7. Per germline, CDR1 MNHEY and CDR2 SMNVEV (reference sequence). This CDR3 spans 16 amino acids. CDR3 nucleotide sequence: TGTGCCAGCAGTTTATCTGGGACAGGGACAGGGGAAAAACTGTTTTTT. The encoded protein is CASSLSGTGTGEKLFF.

V and J are TRBV7-9 and TRBJ2-1; 8 bases match TRBD2. CDR3 length: 16 amino acids. The V segment lost 5 bases and the J segment 4 bases; nucleotides outside the gene matches: 10. Germline V gene lookup returns CDR1 SEHNR and CDR2 FQNEAQ (reference sequence). The CDR3 DNA reads TGTGCCAGCAGCCCCTCCACTAGCGGATTATACAATGAGCAGTTCTTC. Amino acids: CASSPSTSGLYNEQFF.

This clone appeared a few times. This chain joins TRBV28 and TRBJ1-5; 8 bases map to TRBD1. Germline V lookup: CDR1 MDHEN, CDR2 SYDVKM. The J segment lost 4 bases and the V segment lost 6 bases, leaving 11 bases of the junction unmatched. The CDR3 covers 16 residues. The CDR3 reads CASSSRGQGRNQPQHF. CDR3 sequence (DNA): TGTGCCAGCAGCTCGCGAGGACAGGGTCGGAATCAGCCCCAGCATTTT.

In its sample, this clone was seen once. The chain has TRBV11-2 and TRBJ1-2; TRBD1 might be the D (5 bases). The germline V gene encodes CDR1 SGHAT and CDR2 FQNNGV. V dropped 3 bases and J dropped 1 base, with 12 bases sitting between them. This CDR3 region has 15 residues. The CDR3 reads CASSFEQELNYGYTF. In nucleotides, the CDR3 is TGTGCCAGCAGCTTCGAACAGGAACTTAACTATGGCTACACCTTC. The variable domain in full, with the rest retrieved from reference TRBV11-2 and TRBJ1-2, is EAGVAQSPRYKIIEKRQSVAFWCNPISGHATLYWYQQILGQGPKLLIQFQNNGVVDDSQLPKDRFSAERLKGVDSTLKIQPAKLEDSAVYLCASSFEQELNYGYTFGSGTRLTVV.

The gene calls are TRBV28 and TRBJ1-5; 8 nucleotides line up with TRBD1. Per germline, CDR1 MDHEN and CDR2 SYDVKM. The CDR3 runs to 16 residues. Germline trimming cut 6 bases from V and 0 bases from J; bases unmatched to any gene: 7. In nucleotides, the CDR3 is TGTGCCAGCAGATTCAGACAGGGGTATAGCAATCAGCCCCAGCATTTT. This codes for CASRFRQGYSNQPQHF.

The V call is TRBV5-1, the J call TRBJ2-7; D is possibly TRBD1 (6 bases). Germline-derived CDR1 and CDR2 are SGHRS and YFSETQ. Trimming shortened V by 1 base and J by 7 bases, and 12 bases separated the two germline ends. The CDR3 consists of 13 residues. Here the CDR3 reads CASSLLGRGEQYF. CDR3 in DNA: TGCGCCAGCAGCTTGTTGGGCAGGGGTGAGCAGTACTTC.